This T cell receptor (beta chain) comes out of a study of T cell responses to AZD1222 COVID-19 vaccine. CDR1 and CDR2 (germline): SGHTS, YDEGEE. The CDR3 totals 14 residues. Trimming shortened V by 3 bases and J by 6 bases, and 13 bases separated the two germline ends. Sequencing used immunoSEQ multiplex PCR; TCRdb keeps in-frame clones, though not all of them. The data contain 150,000 to 200,000 clones, 85% to 95% of them singletons. The sequenced sample was peripheral blood, obtained on day 0 of AZD1222 vaccination. This chain connects TRBV5-8 to TRBJ1-5; D is unclear. This receptor was taken from an adult in good health. The CDR3 loop reads CASSSWVSGQPQHF. The CDR3 DNA sequence: TGTGCCAGCAGCTCGTGGGTTAGTGGTCAGCCCCAGCATTTT.